This T cell receptor beta chain was retrieved from a study of control samples from healthy donors and cancer patients. With 2 bases removed from V and 8 bases from J, the gap between germline ends came to 18 bases. The V gene's germline CDR1 is LNHNV and CDR2 YYDKDF (reference sequence). This CDR3 comprises 15 residues. Sequencing used immunoSEQ multiplex PCR; TCRdb keeps in-frame clones, though not all of them. The sample carries about 84,000 clones, about nine tenths recorded once. Specimen: blood. This TCR derives from a man aged 25 to 40 in good health. This chain uses TRBV15 with TRBJ1-1, with D possibly matching TRBD1 (5 bases). CDR3 loop: CATSRQGGGRQEAFF. The CDR3 DNA follows: TGTGCCACCAGCAGACAGGGAGGAGGCAGGCAGGAAGCTTTCTTT.